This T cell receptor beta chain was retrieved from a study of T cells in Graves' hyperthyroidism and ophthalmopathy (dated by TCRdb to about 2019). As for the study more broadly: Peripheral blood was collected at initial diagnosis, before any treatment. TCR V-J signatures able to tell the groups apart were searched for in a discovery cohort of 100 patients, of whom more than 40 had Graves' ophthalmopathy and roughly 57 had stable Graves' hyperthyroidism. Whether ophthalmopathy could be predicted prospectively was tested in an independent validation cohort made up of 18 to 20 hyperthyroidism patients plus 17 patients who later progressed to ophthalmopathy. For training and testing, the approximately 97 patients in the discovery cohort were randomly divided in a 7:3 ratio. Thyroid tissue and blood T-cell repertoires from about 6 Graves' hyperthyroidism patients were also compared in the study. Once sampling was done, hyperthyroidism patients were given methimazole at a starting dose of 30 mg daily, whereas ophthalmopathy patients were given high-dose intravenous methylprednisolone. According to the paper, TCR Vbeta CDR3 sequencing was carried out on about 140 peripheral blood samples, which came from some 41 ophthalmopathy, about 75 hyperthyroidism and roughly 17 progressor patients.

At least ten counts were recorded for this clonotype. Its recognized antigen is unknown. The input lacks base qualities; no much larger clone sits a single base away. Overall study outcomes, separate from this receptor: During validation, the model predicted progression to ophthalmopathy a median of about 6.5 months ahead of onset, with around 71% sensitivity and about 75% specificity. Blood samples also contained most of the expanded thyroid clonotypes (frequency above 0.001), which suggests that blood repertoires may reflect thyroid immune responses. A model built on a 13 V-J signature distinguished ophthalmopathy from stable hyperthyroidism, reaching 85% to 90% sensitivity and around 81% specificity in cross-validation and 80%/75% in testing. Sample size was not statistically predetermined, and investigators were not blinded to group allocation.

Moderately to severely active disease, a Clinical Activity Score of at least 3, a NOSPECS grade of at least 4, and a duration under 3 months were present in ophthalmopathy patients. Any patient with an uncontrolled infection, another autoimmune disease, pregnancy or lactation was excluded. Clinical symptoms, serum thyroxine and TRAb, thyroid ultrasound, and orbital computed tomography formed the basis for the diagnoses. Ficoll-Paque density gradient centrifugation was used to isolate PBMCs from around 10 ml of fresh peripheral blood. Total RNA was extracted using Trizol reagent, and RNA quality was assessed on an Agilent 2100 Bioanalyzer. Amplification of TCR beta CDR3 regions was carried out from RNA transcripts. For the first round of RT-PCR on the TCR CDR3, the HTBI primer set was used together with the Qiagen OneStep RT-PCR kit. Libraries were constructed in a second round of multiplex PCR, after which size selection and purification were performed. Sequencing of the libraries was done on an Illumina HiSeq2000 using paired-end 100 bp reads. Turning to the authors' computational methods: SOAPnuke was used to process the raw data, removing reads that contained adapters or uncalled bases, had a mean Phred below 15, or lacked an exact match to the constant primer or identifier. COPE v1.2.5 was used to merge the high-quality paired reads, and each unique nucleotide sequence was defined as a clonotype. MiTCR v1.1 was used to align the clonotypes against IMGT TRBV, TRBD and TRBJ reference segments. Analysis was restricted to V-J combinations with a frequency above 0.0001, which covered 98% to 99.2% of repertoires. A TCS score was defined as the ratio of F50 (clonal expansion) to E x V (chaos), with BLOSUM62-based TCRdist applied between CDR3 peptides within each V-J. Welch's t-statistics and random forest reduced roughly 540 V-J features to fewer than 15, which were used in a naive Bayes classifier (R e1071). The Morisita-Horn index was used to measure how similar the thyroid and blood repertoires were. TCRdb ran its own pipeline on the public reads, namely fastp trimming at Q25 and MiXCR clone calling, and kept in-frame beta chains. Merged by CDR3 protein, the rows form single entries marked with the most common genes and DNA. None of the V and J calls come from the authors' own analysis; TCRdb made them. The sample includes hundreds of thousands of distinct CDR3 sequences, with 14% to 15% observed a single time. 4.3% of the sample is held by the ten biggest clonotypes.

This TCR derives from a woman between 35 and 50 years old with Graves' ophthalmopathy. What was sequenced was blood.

The CDR3 reads CASSFPTGTSNFYEQYF. The sequence in DNA is TGTGCCAGCAGCTTCCCTACCGGGACTTCCAACTTCTACGAGCAGTACTTC. Recombination joined TRBV11-1 with TRBJ2-7; D gene: possibly TRBD2, on 6 matching bases. From cysteine to phenylalanine, the CDR3 is 17 amino acids long. Just CDR3 DNA is preserved here, 51 bases in frame from base 1. V drops 3 bases and J drops 3 bases, leaving 21 bases in between. The germline V gene (reference sequence) specifies SGHAT as CDR1 and FQDESV as CDR2.